The 23 T cell receptor beta chains reported below all come from one sample, sequenced in a study of cytomegalovirus exposure and HLA in healthy donors. Repertoires were generated with immunoSEQ multiplex PCR, while TCRdb's copy carries only in-frame clones and drops some. The profile shows about 360,000 clones, roughly 89% of them singletons. The sample was PBMCs. The receptor source for this set is a woman younger than 30 in good health and CMV-seronegative.

The genes are TRBV5-4 and TRBJ2-7, with a weak D call TRBD1 (5 bases). The ends were cut back, 2 bases at V and 0 bases at J, with 12 bases in the middle. The CDR3 contains 15 residues. The germline V gene encodes CDR1 SGHNT and CDR2 YYREEE (reference sequence). In nucleotides, the CDR3 is TGTGCCAGCAGCTTAAGGGGCCTTCTCTCCTACGAGCAGTACTTC. The encoded protein is CASSLRGLLSYEQYF.

V gene TRBV5-6 combines with J gene TRBJ1-2, with 7 bases matching TRBD1. The CDR3 runs to 15 residues. The V and J ends lost 5 bases and 7 bases, in that order; junction bases with no gene match: 14. Germline CDR1 SGHDT, CDR2 YYEEEE. The CDR3, as DNA: TGTGCCAGCAGGGATGACAGACAGGGTTTGCCTGGCTACACCTTC. Protein product: CASRDDRQGLPGYTF. Based on the CDR3 plus reference TRBV5-6 and TRBJ1-2, the full variable domain is DAGVTQSPTHLIKTRGQQVTLRCSPKSGHDTVSWYQQALGQGPQFIFQYYEEEERQRGNFPDRFSGHQFPNYSSELNVNALLLGDSALYLCASRDDRQGLPGYTFGSGTRLTVV.

This clone was picked up a small number of times. V is TRBV6-4 and J is TRBJ2-7; D is ambiguous. The germline V gene encodes CDR1 MRHNA and CDR2 SNTAGT. This CDR3 is built from 12 residues. Trimming removed 7 bases from V and 5 bases from J, with 12 bases in between. The CDR3 is CASMRCSDEQYF. The CDR3 DNA follows: TGTGCCAGCATGCGGTGTTCCGACGAGCAGTACTTC.

The rearrangement links TRBV10-3 to TRBJ2-7; 8 nucleotides agree with TRBD1. Germline loops: CDR1 ENHRY, CDR2 SYGVKD. V shed 2 bases and J 1 base; nucleotides not matched to a gene: 7. The CDR3 spans 16 residues. Written as DNA, the CDR3 is TGTGCCATCAGTGAGCCCAATAGACAGGGGTCCTACGAGCAGTACTTC. Its translation is CAISEPNRQGSYEQYF.

V is TRBV19 and J is TRBJ2-7, with TRBD2 identical over 8 bases. CDR1 and CDR2 from the germline V gene are LNHDA and SQIVND (reference sequence). The V segment lost 2 bases and the J segment 3 bases; nucleotides outside the gene matches: 3. The CDR3 is 14 residues long. CDR3 DNA sequence: TGTGCCAGTAGTATAAGCGGGAGCGGCTACGAGCAGTACTTC. This sequence encodes CASSISGSGYEQYF. Together with reference TRBV19 and TRBJ2-7, the CDR3 gives the full variable domain: DGGITQSPKYLFRKEGQNVTLSCEQNLNHDAMYWYRQDPGQGLRLIYYSQIVNDFQKGDIAEGYSVSREKKESFPLTVTSAQKNPTAFYLCASSISGSGYEQYFGPGTRLTVT.

The chain has TRBV27 and TRBJ2-7, with D perhaps TRBD2 (5 bases). The V gene lost 4 bases and the J gene lost 6 bases, with 13 bases spanning the gap. Per the germline V gene, CDR1 is MNHEY and CDR2 is SMNVEV (reference sequence). The CDR3 is 13 residues long. The CDR3 nucleotides are TGTGCCAGCAGTTCGTCGGGGATCCGCGAGCAGTACTTC. Protein: CASSSSGIREQYF.

This clone was recorded only once. The V and J genes are TRBV5-6 and TRBJ1-5; D is unresolved. V was clipped by 0 bases and J by 5 bases, with 18 bases between them. Germline loops: CDR1 SGHDT, CDR2 YYEEEE. The length of the CDR3 is 17 residues. The CDR3 DNA reads TGTGCCAGCAGCTTGGAACGGGGTGGCATAGTCTATCAGCCCCAGCATTTT. Amino acid sequence: CASSLERGGIVYQPQHF.

CDR3 DNA sequence: TGTGCCAGCAGCCCAAGGGGAGGCGGAGATACGCAGTATTTT. The encoded protein is CASSPRGGGDTQYF. The chain links TRBV27 to TRBJ2-3; D may be TRBD2 (6 bases). Looked up from germline, CDR1 is MNHEY and CDR2 is SMNVEV (reference sequence). The CDR3 contains 14 residues. V was clipped by 6 bases and J by 5 bases, with 15 bases between them.

The chain combines TRBV6-1 with TRBJ2-2, with D perhaps TRBD2 (5 bases). There are 10 residues in the CDR3. CDR1 and CDR2 (germline): MNHNS, SASEGT. The V gene lost 7 bases and the J gene lost 8 bases, with 5 bases spanning the gap. The CDR3 nucleotides are TGTGCCAGCAAGCGGGGGGAGCTGTTTTTT. Translating it yields CASKRGELFF.

This chain uses TRBV28 with TRBJ2-2, with a tentative D call TRBD1 (6 bases). Trimming took off 6 bases at V and 0 bases at J, with 11 bases between the two ends. From germline, CDR1 is MDHEN and CDR2 SYDVKM. This CDR3 spans 15 amino acids. CDR3 nucleotides: TGTGCCAGCAGCCCCGGGACAACGAACACCGGGGAGCTGTTTTTT. It translates to CASSPGTTNTGELFF.

The chain couples TRBV2 to TRBJ2-7; the D is unclear. Germline V gives CDR1 SNHLY, CDR2 FYNNEI. The CDR3 runs 12 residues. Trimming took off 7 bases at V and 3 bases at J, with 10 bases between the two ends. The CDR3 nucleotides read TGTGCCAGCAACAACTGGAGCTACGAGCAGTACTTC. Amino acid sequence: CASNNWSYEQYF.

This clone was counted between two and nine times. The chain combines TRBV30 with TRBJ1-5; 8 nucleotides align to TRBD1. The junction had 4 bases not matched to a gene; V was cut back by 0 bases and J by 6 bases. CDR1 is GTSNPN, CDR2 SVGIG, per germline (reference sequence). This CDR3 region has 14 residues. Written as DNA, the CDR3 is TGTGCCTGGAGTGTAGGACAGGGAGGTCAGCCCCAGCATTTT. This sequence encodes CAWSVGQGGQPQHF.

The rearrangement uses TRBV27 and TRBJ2-7, with TRBD1 matching over 9 bases. Trimming cost V 5 bases and J 7 bases; bases outside gene matches: 9. The V gene's germline CDR1 is MNHEY and CDR2 SMNVEV (reference sequence). The CDR3 extends over 14 amino acids. CDR3 loop: CASSQQGAVGEQYF. The CDR3 region has the DNA TGTGCCAGCAGTCAACAGGGGGCAGTGGGTGAGCAGTACTTC.

The genes are TRBV2 and TRBJ2-5, with a possible D match to TRBD1 (6 bases). This CDR3 is 14 amino acids long. Deletions cut 9 bases from V and 1 base from J, with 15 bases between. Germline lookup yields CDR1 SNHLY and CDR2 FYNNEI. The CDR3 is CARPWGQTQETQYF. Written as DNA, the CDR3 is TGTGCCAGGCCTTGGGGGCAGACCCAAGAGACCCAGTACTTC. Full variable domain (remainder filled in from reference TRBV2 and TRBJ2-5): EPEVTQTPSHQVTQMGQEVILRCVPISNHLYFYWYRQILGQKVEFLVSFYNNEISEKSEIFDDQFSVERPDGSNFTLKIRSTKLEDSAMYFCARPWGQTQETQYFGPGTRLLVL.

The rearrangement uses TRBV2 and TRBJ2-7; 7 bases map to TRBD1. The CDR3 covers 13 residues. CDR1 SNHLY and CDR2 FYNNEI come from the germline V gene. The junction had 10 bases not matched to a gene; V was cut back by 10 bases and J by 4 bases. The DNA for the CDR3 is TGTGCCACGCTAGACAGGGTTGGTTACGAGCAGTACTTC. Its translation is CATLDRVGYEQYF. Full variable domain (rest looked up from reference TRBV2 and TRBJ2-7): EPEVTQTPSHQVTQMGQEVILRCVPISNHLYFYWYRQILGQKVEFLVSFYNNEISEKSEIFDDQFSVERPDGSNFTLKIRSTKLEDSAMYFCATLDRVGYEQYFGPGTRLTVT.

The gene calls are TRBV29-1 and TRBJ2-7, with TRBD1 as a possible D gene (5 bases). This CDR3 contains 13 residues. CDR1 SQVTM and CDR2 ANQGSEA come from the germline V gene. V was pared by 8 bases and J by 2 bases, with 16 bases between. The CDR3 region is CSITGSRTYEQYF. The CDR3 DNA follows: TGCAGCATTACAGGTAGTCGGACCTACGAGCAGTACTTC.

The DNA for the CDR3 is TGTGCCAGCAGCTTAGATCGGGGGACGTCCTACGAGCAGTACTTC. It specifies CASSLDRGTSYEQYF. The rearrangement uses TRBV7-3 and TRBJ2-7; D possibly corresponds to TRBD2 (6 bases). There are 15 residues in the CDR3. V shed 2 bases and J shed 1 base, with 12 bases lying between them. Germline CDR1 is SGHTA and CDR2 is FQGTGA.

The chain has TRBV6-1 and TRBJ2-7; 14 bases are shared with TRBD2. V gave up 6 bases and J gave up 7 bases; unmatched junction bases: 5. Germline CDR1 reads MNHNS; CDR2 reads SASEGT. This CDR3 is 14 amino acids long. CDR3 region: CASRTSGRAQEQYF. The DNA for the CDR3 is TGTGCCAGCAGGACTAGCGGGAGGGCCCAGGAGCAGTACTTC.

This rearrangement joins TRBV5-4 to TRBJ2-7; possible D gene TRBD2, 6 bases. The V gene lost 4 bases and the J gene lost 3 bases, with 14 bases spanning the gap. The CDR3 spans 14 residues. Per the germline V gene, CDR1 is SGHNT and CDR2 is YYREEE (reference sequence). The CDR3 loop is CASSRGGGHYEQYF. The CDR3 nucleotides read TGTGCCAGCAGCCGGGGCGGAGGGCACTACGAGCAGTACTTC.

This clone was seen once. The gene calls are TRBV27 and TRBJ2-5, with 9 positions matching TRBD1. V lost 6 bases and J lost 5; bases outside the gene matches: 10. From germline, CDR1 is MNHEY and CDR2 SMNVEV (reference sequence). The CDR3 has 15 amino acids. The DNA of the CDR3 is TGTGCCAGCAGAGATACAGGGGGCGCGAGGGAGACCCAGTACTTC. Its protein product is CASRDTGGARETQYF.

This clone was observed once. This sequence joins TRBV10-1 and TRBJ1-1, with no clear D. The CDR3 is 13 amino acids. Germline V gene lookup returns CDR1 WNHNN and CDR2 SYGVQD (reference sequence). V dropped 6 bases and J dropped 1 base, with 9 bases sitting between them. Written as DNA, the CDR3 is TGCGCCAGCAGGCGGGCGGAGAACACTGAAGCTTTCTTT. Translating it yields CASRRAENTEAFF.

This clone turned up a few times. The chain combines TRBV2 with TRBJ1-2; D is unresolved. The CDR3 has 13 residues. Deletions cut 7 bases from V and 7 bases from J, with 16 bases between. Germline V gives CDR1 SNHLY, CDR2 FYNNEI. The CDR3 coding sequence is TGTGCCAGCATCGCAGGAACAGTCGGTGGCTACACCTTC. Translating it yields CASIAGTVGGYTF.

The chain has TRBV27 and TRBJ2-7, with a possible D match to TRBD1 (6 bases). V was shortened by 7 bases and J by 6 bases, with 16 bases between the two germline ends. This CDR3 has 13 residues. Germline lookup yields CDR1 MNHEY and CDR2 SMNVEV (reference sequence). CDR3 in DNA: TGTGCCAGCACCTTTTCCGGACAGTCCGAGCAGTACTTC. The encoded protein is CASTFSGQSEQYF.